This T cell receptor (beta chain) emerged from a study of T cells after yellow fever vaccination (dated by TCRdb to between 2018 and 2020). About the study as a whole: The SMART-Seq v4 Ultra Low Input RNA kit was used to prepare libraries from fractions with low cell numbers. To follow T-cell clones before and after primary and booster YFV17D yellow fever vaccination, bulk TCR alpha and beta repertoires were sequenced over time. Two healthy male donors, one aged 18 to 30 and one aged 30 to 40 years, made up the cohort. Blood was collected at multiple timepoints before and after primary and secondary immunization, and bulk PBMC replicates and cell subsets were isolated.

The instrument was an Illumina NovaSeq 6000. TCR cDNA was synthesized by 5'RACE template switching, which introduced a universal primer site and unique molecular identifiers. Priming for cDNA synthesis came from both the TCR alpha and TCR beta constant segments. Libraries were amplified in two PCR steps, with sample barcodes and sequencing adapters added in the second step. Sequencing of libraries was done on Illumina HiSeq 2500 (2x100 bp) or NovaSeq (2x150 bp). As for the original processing: MIGEC was used to demultiplex reads and collapse the reads into UMI consensus sequences, and MiXCR was used for V(D)J alignment. Vaccine-responding clonotypes were defined with edgeR using replicate PBMC samples, requiring FDR below 0.01 and a log2 fold change above 5 up to day 15. Each bulk clonotype was labeled CD4 or CD8 based on which sequenced repertoire, CD4 or CD8, contained the clonotype at higher abundance. TCRdb's own reprocessing of the public reads used fastp at Q25 and MiXCR and kept productive beta chains. CDR3 protein duplicates are merged, each entry listing the most common genes and DNA. The V and J calls were not made by the authors but by TCRdb's processing. The sample table records a few hundred thousand distinct CDR3 sequences; 5.2% of these occur just once. The ten most abundant clones make up approximately 3.5% of the sample.

V is pruned by 7 bases and J by 2 bases, leaving 5 bases of the junction without a gene match. The CDR3 numbers 14 residues from cysteine through phenylalanine. Just the 42-base CDR3 DNA is kept, in frame starting at base 1. Note on this clonotype: Its antigen is unknown. Base quality data are lacking; no much larger clone is found one base away.

The study at large found these results: Most clones expanded after primary vaccination (around 96% of CD4 and roughly 90% of CD8) were re-detected after the booster, suggesting that broad memory maintenance occurred. Computational filtering was needed because FACS-sorted repertoires could contain abundant contaminating clonotypes from the bulk population. A small share of clonotypes was detected in both CD4 and CD8 compartments, with the overlap likely arising from convergent recombination. The study included only two donors, which limits how far the findings can be generalized. Compared with the primary T-cell response, the secondary T-cell response was weaker but faster, peaking on day 5 rather than day 15.

In light of the paper, this sample's treatment or condition label describes: live attenuated yellow fever vaccine strain. A standard Ficoll-Paque protocol was used to isolate PBMCs from peripheral blood. CD4 and CD8 T-cell fractions were isolated with Dynabeads CD4 and CD8 positive selection kits. TriZol was used to extract RNA from bulk PBMCs, CD4 and CD8 fractions, and dextramer-positive and dextramer-negative fractions. Sequenced material: CD4+ T cells sorted from PBMCs, taken on the day of the yellow fever booster vaccination. The TCR comes from a man younger than 35 who received the YFV17D yellow fever vaccine. The rearrangement combines TRBV12-3 or TRBV12-4 with TRBJ1-3; 7 bases in the middle match TRBD1. The CDR3 protein is CASTADRAGNTIYF. The DNA is as follows: TGTGCCAGCACGGCTGACAGGGCTGGAAACACCATATATTTT.